This passage covers 15 T cell receptor beta chains from one sample sequenced in a study of blood T cell repertoires in COVID-19. TCRdb's copy holds only in-frame clones and misses some; the assay was immunoSEQ multiplex PCR. The sample shows 300,000 to 400,000 clones, roughly nine tenths of them seen only once. Material: peripheral blood. These receptors originate from a woman aged 30 to 39 with COVID-19, enrolled during active disease.

The rearrangement uses TRBV14 and TRBJ2-3; D is ambiguous. The CDR3 extends over 11 amino acids. CDR1 is SGHDN, CDR2 FVKESK, per germline. V gave up 2 bases and J gave up 8 bases, with 5 bases separating them. This CDR3 is CASSQYGTQYF. The CDR3, as DNA: TGTGCCAGCAGCCAATACGGTACGCAGTATTTT.

This chain connects TRBV5-4 to TRBJ2-2, with 9 bases aligning to TRBD2. V shed 9 bases, J shed 2 bases, and the junction held 11 bases outside the gene matches. Germline V CDR1 and CDR2: SGHNT, YYREEE (reference sequence). This CDR3 has 16 amino acids. CDR3 in amino acids: CATSMLAGANTGELFF. The CDR3, as DNA: TGTGCCACCTCCATGTTAGCGGGGGCCAACACCGGGGAGCTGTTTTTT. Together with reference TRBV5-4 and TRBJ2-2, the CDR3 gives the full variable domain: ETGVTQSPTHLIKTRGQQVTLRCSSQSGHNTVSWYQQALGQGPQFIFQYYREEENGRGNFPPRFSGLQFPNYSSELNVNALELDDSALYLCATSMLAGANTGELFFGEGSRLTVL.

The gene calls are TRBV19 and TRBJ1-2, with 7 positions matching TRBD1. CDR1 and CDR2 (germline): LNHDA, SQIVND (reference sequence). This CDR3 has 15 residues. With 4 bases clipped from V and 7 bases from J, the junction kept 12 bases outside the gene matches. CDR3 DNA sequence: TGTGCCAGTAGTACCAACACTCCGACAGGGCCTGGCTACACCTTC. Protein sequence: CASSTNTPTGPGYTF. Full variable domain (outside the CDR3, taken from reference TRBV19 and TRBJ1-2): DGGITQSPKYLFRKEGQNVTLSCEQNLNHDAMYWYRQDPGQGLRLIYYSQIVNDFQKGDIAEGYSVSREKKESFPLTVTSAQKNPTAFYLCASSTNTPTGPGYTFGSGTRLTVV.

The V gene is TRBV6-5, the J gene TRBJ2-2; 8 bases align to TRBD1. After removal of 6 bases from V and 2 bases from J, the junction contained 5 bases not matched to a gene. CDR3 size: 15 residues. Germline lookup yields CDR1 MNHEY and CDR2 SVGAGI. The CDR3 here is CASSAGQGNTGELFF. CDR3 coding DNA: TGTGCCAGCAGCGCCGGACAGGGAAACACCGGGGAGCTGTTTTTT.

The chain has TRBV5-1 and TRBJ1-4; 8 nucleotides line up with TRBD1. CDR3 length: 14 amino acids. CDR1 is SGHRS, CDR2 YFSETQ, per germline. V shed 4 bases and J 8 bases; nucleotides not matched to a gene: 7. The CDR3 nucleotides read TGCGCCAGCAGCCAGGACAGGGTGGACGAAAAACTGTTTTTT. Residues: CASSQDRVDEKLFF.

V and J are TRBV9 and TRBJ1-3; 7 positions match TRBD1. This CDR3 spans 16 amino acids. CDR1 SGDLS and CDR2 YYNGEE come from the germline V gene. The V and J ends lost 3 bases and 0 bases, in that order; junction bases with no gene match: 6. The CDR3 nucleotides are TGTGCCAGCAGCGCCCAACACAGGGGCTCTGGAAACACCATATATTTT. Its translation is CASSAQHRGSGNTIYF. Together with reference TRBV9 and TRBJ1-3, the CDR3 gives the full variable domain: DSGVTQTPKHLITATGQRVTLRCSPRSGDLSVYWYQQSLDQGLQFLIQYYNGEERAKGNILERFSAQQFPDLHSELNLSSLELGDSALYFCASSAQHRGSGNTIYFGEGSWLTVV.

This clone was observed once. The genes are TRBV6-6 and TRBJ1-1, with D uncertain. This CDR3 comprises 12 residues. Trimming removed 2 bases from V and 7 bases from J, with 8 bases in between. Germline CDR1 is MNHNY and CDR2 is SVGAGI (reference sequence). The CDR3 protein is CASSYGRGEAFF. The DNA for the CDR3 is TGTGCCAGCAGTTACGGTCGCGGTGAAGCTTTCTTT.

The rearrangement uses TRBV10-3 and TRBJ1-1; no reliable D call. The CDR3 totals 15 residues. CDR1 is ENHRY and CDR2 is SYGVKD in the germline V gene. V was clipped by 10 bases and J by 3 bases, with 21 bases between them. This chain's CDR3 is CATQNPGSYHTEAFF. The CDR3 bases are TGTGCCACCCAAAACCCCGGGTCTTACCACACTGAAGCTTTCTTT.

The chain carries TRBV7-9 and TRBJ1-4; D uncertain. V lost 2 bases and J 7 bases, leaving 8 bases between the germline ends. CDR1 SEHNR and CDR2 FQNEAQ come from the germline V gene (reference sequence). This CDR3 contains 13 residues. This CDR3 reads CASSLTRGEKLFF. CDR3 nucleotides: TGTGCCAGCAGCTTAACTCGGGGTGAAAAACTGTTTTTT.

The CDR3 here is CASKEQGMTEAFF. The CDR3 DNA reads TGTGCCAGTAAGGAACAGGGGATGACTGAAGCTTTCTTT. The J gene is TRBJ1-1, the V gene TRBV19; 7 nucleotides line up with TRBD1. The CDR3 has 13 residues. Unmatched junction bases numbered 7, after V lost 7 bases and J lost 5 bases. Per germline, CDR1 LNHDA and CDR2 SQIVND (reference sequence).

The chain employs TRBV24-1 and TRBJ1-5; D gene unclear. Germline-derived CDR1 and CDR2 are KGHDR and SFDVKD. V lost 6 bases to trimming and J lost 2 bases, with 16 bases between them. This CDR3 has 16 amino acids. The CDR3 sequence is CATSSSGEGGNQPQHF. The CDR3 nucleotides are TGTGCCACCAGTTCCTCTGGGGAGGGCGGCAATCAGCCCCAGCATTTT.

This chain connects TRBV6-4 to TRBJ1-1, with a possible D match to TRBD1 (5 bases). The germline CDR1 and CDR2 sequences are MRHNA and SNTAGT. The CDR3 is made up of 13 amino acids. The V end was cut by 0 bases, the J end by 6 bases, with 8 bases between. CDR3 sequence: CASSDSTVSEAFF. The CDR3 DNA is TGTGCCAGCAGTGACTCGACAGTATCTGAAGCTTTCTTT.

The chain has TRBV6-5 and TRBJ1-2, with D hard to call. The CDR3 has 13 amino acids. Trimming stripped 2 bases from V and 5 bases from J, with 9 bases between. In germline, CDR1 is MNHEY, CDR2 SVGAGI. This CDR3 is CASSYGQYYGYTF. The DNA of the CDR3 is TGTGCCAGCAGTTACGGGCAGTATTATGGCTACACCTTC.

This clone was counted a few times. The DNA for the CDR3 is TGTGCCAGCAGCTTGGGGCGGAGCAACGAGCAGTACTTC. Protein: CASSLGRSNEQYF. The chain combines TRBV5-6 with TRBJ2-7; unclear D gene. The germline V gene encodes CDR1 SGHDT and CDR2 YYEEEE. The CDR3 contains 13 residues. Trimming left V 0 bases short and J 5 bases short, with 9 bases between.

The DNA of the CDR3 is TGCGCCAGCAGCCCCGAGCCAGCGGGGAGCACCGGGGAGCTGTTTTTT. This codes for CASSPEPAGSTGELFF. The chain couples TRBV5-1 to TRBJ2-2; TRBD2 matches at 7 bases. J lost 4 bases, V lost 4 bases, and 10 bases had no gene match. Germline lookup yields CDR1 SGHRS and CDR2 YFSETQ. There are 16 residues in the CDR3. Combining the CDR3 with reference TRBV5-1 and TRBJ2-2 gives the whole variable domain KAGVTQTPRYLIKTRGQQVTLSCSPISGHRSVSWYQQTPGQGLQFLFEYFSETQRNKGNFPGRFSGRQFSNSRSEMNVSTLELGDSALYLCASSPEPAGSTGELFFGEGSRLTVL.